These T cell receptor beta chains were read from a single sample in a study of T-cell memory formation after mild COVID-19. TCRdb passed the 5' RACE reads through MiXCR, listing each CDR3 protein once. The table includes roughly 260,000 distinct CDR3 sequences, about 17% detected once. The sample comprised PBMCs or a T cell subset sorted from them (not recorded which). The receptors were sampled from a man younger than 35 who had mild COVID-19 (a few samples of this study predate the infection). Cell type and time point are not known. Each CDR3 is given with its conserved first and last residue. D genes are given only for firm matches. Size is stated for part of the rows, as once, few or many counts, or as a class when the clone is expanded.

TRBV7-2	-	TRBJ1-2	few	CASSERRAFYGYTF	TGTGCCAGCAGCGAACGCCGTGCCTTCTATGGCTACACCTTC
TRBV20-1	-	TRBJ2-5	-	CSAYRRGVVETQYF	TGCAGTGCTTACCGCAGGGGGGTGGTAGAGACCCAGTACTTC
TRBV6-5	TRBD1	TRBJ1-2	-	CASRGQGAFGYTF	TGTGCCAGCAGGGGACAGGGGGCATTTGGCTACACCTTC
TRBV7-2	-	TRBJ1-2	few	CASSLDPGQWGGYTF	TGTGCCAGCAGCTTAGATCCGGGACAATGGGGCGGCTACACCTTC
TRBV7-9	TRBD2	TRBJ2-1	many	CASRPSGGYNEQFF	TGTGCCAGCAGGCCTAGCGGGGGGTACAATGAGCAGTTCTTC
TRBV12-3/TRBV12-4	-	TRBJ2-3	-	CASSYDTTSTDTQYF	TGTGCCAGCAGTTATGACACGACTAGCACAGATACGCAGTATTTT
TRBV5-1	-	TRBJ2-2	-	CASSLQRSGELFF	TGCGCCAGCAGCTTGCAGAGGTCCGGGGAGCTGTTTTTT
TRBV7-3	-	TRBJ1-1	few	CASSVIRDTEAFF	TGTGCCAGCAGCGTTATTCGGGACACTGAAGCTTTCTTT
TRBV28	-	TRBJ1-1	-	CASSLTGTHTEAFF	TGTGCCAGCAGTTTGACCGGGACCCACACTGAAGCTTTCTTT
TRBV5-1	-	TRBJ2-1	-	CASSLAGAGGNEQFF	TGCGCCAGCAGCTTGGCCGGGGCAGGGGGGAATGAGCAGTTCTTC
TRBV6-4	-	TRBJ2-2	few	CASSVPNTGELFF	TGTGCCAGCAGTGTTCCGAACACCGGGGAGCTGTTTTTT
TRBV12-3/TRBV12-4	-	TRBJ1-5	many	CASSLGSFQPQHF	TGTGCCAGCAGTTTGGGTAGTTTCCAGCCCCAGCATTTT
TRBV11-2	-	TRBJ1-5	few	CASSQNLGGNQPQHF	TGTGCCAGCAGCCAAAACCTTGGTGGCAATCAGCCCCAGCATTTT
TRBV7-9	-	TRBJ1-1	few	CASSYIQGYLAEAFF	TGTGCCAGCAGCTATATACAGGGATACTTGGCTGAAGCTTTCTTT
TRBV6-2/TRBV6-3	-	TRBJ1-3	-	CASISAGITGNTIYF	TGTGCCAGCATCTCGGCAGGGATCACTGGAAACACCATATATTTT
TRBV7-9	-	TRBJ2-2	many	CASSLDWAAGELFF	TGTGCCAGCAGCTTAGACTGGGCTGCCGGGGAGCTGTTTTTT
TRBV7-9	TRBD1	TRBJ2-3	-	CASSREQGVTDTQYF	TGTGCCAGCAGCCGAGAACAGGGGGTCACAGATACGCAGTATTTT
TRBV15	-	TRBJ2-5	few	CATSREQGPQETQYF	TGTGCCACCAGCAGGGAACAGGGTCCCCAAGAGACCCAGTACTTC
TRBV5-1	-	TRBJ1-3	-	CASSLFGAGNTIYF	TGCGCCAGCAGCTTGTTTGGGGCTGGAAACACCATATATTTT
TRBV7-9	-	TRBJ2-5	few	CASRPGETQYF	TGTGCCAGCAGGCCGGGGGAGACCCAGTACTTC
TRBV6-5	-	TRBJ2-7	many	CASSRTGSYEQYF	TGTGCCAGCAGTCGAACAGGGTCCTACGAGCAGTACTTC
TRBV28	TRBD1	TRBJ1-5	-	CAINRGRNQPQHF	TGTGCCATCAACAGGGGGCGCAATCAGCCCCAGCATTTT
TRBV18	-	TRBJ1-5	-	CASSPTNSVNQPQHF	TGTGCCAGCTCACCCACCAACTCAGTGAATCAGCCCCAGCATTTT
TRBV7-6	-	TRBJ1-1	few	CASSFAGRGTEAFF	TGTGCCAGCAGCTTTGCCGGGCGGGGCACTGAAGCTTTCTTT
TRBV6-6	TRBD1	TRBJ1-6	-	CARSSPGQGVSPLHF	TGTGCCCGCAGCTCTCCGGGACAGGGGGTTTCACCCCTCCACTTT
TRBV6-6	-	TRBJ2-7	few	CASSYSTEQYF	TGTGCCAGCAGTTACTCCACCGAGCAGTACTTC
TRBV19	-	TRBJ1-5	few	CASGTGFGNQPQHF	TGTGCCAGTGGGACCGGGTTTGGCAATCAGCCCCAGCATTTT
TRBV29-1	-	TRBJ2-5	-	CSVTQGRETQYF	TGCAGCGTTACACAGGGTCGGGAGACCCAGTACTTC
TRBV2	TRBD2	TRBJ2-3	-	CASSPRTSGTDTQYF	TGTGCCAGCAGTCCAAGAACTAGCGGCACAGATACGCAGTATTTT
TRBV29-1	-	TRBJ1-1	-	CSVEGALQGTEAFF	TGCAGCGTTGAAGGAGCGCTGCAAGGCACTGAAGCTTTCTTT
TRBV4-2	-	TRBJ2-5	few	CASSQDPGAEETQYF	TGTGCCAGCAGCCAAGATCCAGGGGCTGAAGAGACCCAGTACTTC
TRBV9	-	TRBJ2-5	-	CASSGLDGKRETQYF	TGTGCCAGCAGCGGGCTTGACGGGAAGAGGGAGACCCAGTACTTC
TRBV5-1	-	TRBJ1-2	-	CASSLSGDSGGANYGYTF	TGCGCCAGCAGCTTGTCCGGAGACTCAGGAGGAGCTAACTATGGCTACACCTTC
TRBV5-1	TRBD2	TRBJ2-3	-	CASSSPTSGDPDTQYF	TGCGCCAGCAGCTCCCCGACTAGCGGGGACCCAGATACGCAGTATTTT
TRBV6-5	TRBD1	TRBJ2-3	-	CASSYSGQGAFTDTQYF	TGTGCCAGCAGTTACTCGGGACAGGGCGCTTTCACAGATACGCAGTATTTT
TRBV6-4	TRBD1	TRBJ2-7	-	CARPGQGTYEQYF	TGTGCCAGGCCGGGACAGGGGACCTACGAGCAGTACTTC
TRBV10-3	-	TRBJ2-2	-	CAISPSVVGGTGELFF	TGTGCCATCAGCCCCTCAGTCGTGGGAGGCACCGGGGAGCTGTTTTTT
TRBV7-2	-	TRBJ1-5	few	CASSPRSQGNQPQHF	TGTGCCAGCAGCCCTAGATCACAGGGTAATCAGCCCCAGCATTTT
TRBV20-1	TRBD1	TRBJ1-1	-	CSAKTGMNTEAFF	TGCAGTGCTAAGACAGGGATGAACACTGAAGCTTTCTTT
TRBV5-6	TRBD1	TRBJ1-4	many	CASSFRDRLNEKLFF	TGTGCCAGCAGCTTCCGGGACAGGCTTAATGAAAAACTGTTTTTT
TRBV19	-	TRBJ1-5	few	CASSIEPDRFGYSNQPQHF	TGTGCCAGTAGTATCGAGCCCGACAGATTCGGATATAGTAATCAGCCCCAGCATTTT
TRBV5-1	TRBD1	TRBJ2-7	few	CASSLGDRDRYEQYF	TGCGCCAGCAGCTTGGGGGACAGGGACCGTTACGAGCAGTACTTC
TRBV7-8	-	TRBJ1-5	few	CASSLRGAYSNQPQHF	TGTGCCAGCAGCTTAAGGGGGGCGTATAGCAATCAGCCCCAGCATTTT
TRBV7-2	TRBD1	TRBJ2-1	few	CASSRNRDRLRF	TGTGCCAGCAGTCGCAACCGGGACAGGCTGCGATTC
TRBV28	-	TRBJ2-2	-	CASSQTGANTGELFF	TGTGCCAGCAGTCAGACAGGAGCAAACACCGGGGAGCTGTTTTTT
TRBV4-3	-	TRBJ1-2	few	CASSQFPKGDYGYTF	TGCGCCAGCAGCCAGTTCCCGAAGGGAGACTATGGCTACACCTTC
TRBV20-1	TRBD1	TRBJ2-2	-	CSAREAGGSVGTGELFF	TGCAGTGCTAGAGAGGCAGGGGGCAGTGTCGGCACCGGGGAGCTGTTTTTT
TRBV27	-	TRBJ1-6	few	CASRTAPRDSSFYNSPLHF	TGTGCCAGCAGAACTGCCCCCCGGGACTCTAGCTTTTATAATTCACCCCTCCACTTT
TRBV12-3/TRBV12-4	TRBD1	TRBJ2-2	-	CASSSRTGRPYTGELFF	TGTGCCAGCAGTTCCAGGACAGGGCGACCCTACACCGGGGAGCTGTTTTTT
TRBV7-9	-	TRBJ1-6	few	CASSLAMSSGPLHF	TGTGCCAGCAGCTTAGCGATGTCTTCGGGACCCCTCCACTTT
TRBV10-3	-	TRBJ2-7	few	CAISDREGAEQYF	TGTGCCATCAGCGACAGGGAGGGTGCCGAGCAGTACTTC
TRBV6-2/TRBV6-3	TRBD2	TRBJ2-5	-	CASSPGTSVGETQYF	TGTGCCAGCAGTCCGGGGACTAGCGTGGGGGAGACCCAGTACTTC